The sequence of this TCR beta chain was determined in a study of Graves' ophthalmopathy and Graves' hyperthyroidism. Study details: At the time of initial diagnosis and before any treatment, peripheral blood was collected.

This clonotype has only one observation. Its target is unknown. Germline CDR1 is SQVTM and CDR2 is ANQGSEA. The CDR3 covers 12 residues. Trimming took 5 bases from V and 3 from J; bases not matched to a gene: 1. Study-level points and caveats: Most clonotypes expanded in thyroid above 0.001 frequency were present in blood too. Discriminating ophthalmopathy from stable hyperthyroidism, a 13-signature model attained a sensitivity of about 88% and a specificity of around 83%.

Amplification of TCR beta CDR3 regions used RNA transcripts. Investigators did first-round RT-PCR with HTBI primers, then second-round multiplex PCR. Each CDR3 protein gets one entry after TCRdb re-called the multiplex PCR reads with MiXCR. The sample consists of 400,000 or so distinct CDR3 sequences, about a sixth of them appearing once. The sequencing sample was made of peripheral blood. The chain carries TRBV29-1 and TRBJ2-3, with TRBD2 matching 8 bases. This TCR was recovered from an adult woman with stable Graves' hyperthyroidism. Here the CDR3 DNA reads TGCAGCGTTAGCGGGAGTACAGATACGCAGTATTTT. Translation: CSVSGSTDTQYF.